This entry describes one T cell receptor beta chain. The specificity of this receptor is unknown. Germline and junction disagree at one end, which may indicate a read error. The library was built by means of multiplex PCR. Sequencing took place on an Illumina HiSeq 2500. TCRbeta libraries were built by three rounds of nested PCR using primers (Table S4), following protocols modified from ARM-PCR. Before sequencing, PCR products of 200-500 bp were cut from the gel and purified using the QIAquick gel extraction kit. The paper's processing steps were these. Reads were cleaned using Trimmomatic, were merged into complete CDR3 sequences using FLASH, and were assigned to V(D)J germline segments using MiTCR. VDJtools was used to compute clonal diversity as the inverse Simpson's index. In-frame sequences without a premature stop codon were defined as productive reads. The public reads were quality trimmed at Q25 with fastp and then assembled into clones with MiXCR by TCRdb, keeping productive beta chains. Each CDR3 protein gets just one entry, which takes the most common genes and DNA from the rows behind it. The authors' filters were not applied to this entry. In this sample the table shows 75,000 to 95,000 distinct CDR3 sequences, approximately 65% of which occur a single time. The top ten clones comprise about a sixth of the sample.

This specimen belongs to a study of tumor and adjacent non-tumor tissue in lung cancer listed by TCRdb under 2018. Concerning the study at large: Of the cohort, 11 to 12 patients had adenocarcinoma, 2 had squamous cell carcinoma and 1 had small cell lung cancer. Ages among the 15 or so patients ranged from about 30 to 85 years, there were approximately ten men and 5 women, and disease was at TNM stage I to III. Sequencing generated a total of more than 95 million productive TCRbeta reads, averaging about 4.2 million reads per sample. The study compared bulk TCRbeta repertoires from lung tumor tissue and matched distant non-tumor lung tissue of more than 12 lung cancer patients. For each patient, one tumor sample and one normal lung sample were taken, giving 25 to 30 paired specimens that underwent TCRbeta CDR3 sequencing. Overall study outcomes, separate from this receptor: TCR diversity was significantly higher in younger patients, and higher tumor TCR diversity was associated with shorter overall and disease-free survival. Because peripheral blood was not sequenced, the blood TCRbeta repertoires of the lung cancer patients in the study went unexamined. The methods do not name the sequencing platform or mention unique molecular identifiers. In normal lung, the top 100 clones accounted for a significantly larger cumulative share of the repertoire than in tumor tissue. Only roughly 15 patients were in the cohort, and the authors stated that larger samples and more detailed clinical data are needed. Tumor tissue showed significantly higher TCR diversity (inverse Simpson) than normal lung tissue, at 431.37 vs 166.20 (P = 0.0075, Mann-Whitney U test).

RNA was isolated from bulk unsorted tissue, and RNA quality was assessed with a NanoDrop ND-1000 and an Agilent 2100. Donors were newly diagnosed lung cancer patients admitted for thoracic surgery in China between August and November 2014, without prior chemotherapy. Anyone who had undergone radiotherapy or chemotherapy before, or who had another cancer at the same time, was left out of the study. Pieces of surgical tissue measuring about 1-2.1 cm3 were kept in RNAlater solution and stored at -80 degrees C until use. Sequencing was done on a sample of lung tumor tissue. The clonotype comes from a man aged 55 to 70 with non-small cell lung cancer.

The CDR3 sequence is CASSIAGGPIDTQYF. The nucleotide sequence is TGTGCCAGCAGCATAGCGGGGGGCCCTATAGATACGCAGTATTTT. The chain was built from TRBV7-8 and TRBJ2-3; 10 junctional bases match TRBD2. The cysteine opens and the phenylalanine closes a CDR3 of 15 amino acids. Only the CDR3 DNA is retained, 45 bases long and in frame from the first base. CDR1 and CDR2 are read off the germline V gene as SGHVS and FQNEAQ. Here the CDR3 is joined to the reference TRBV7-8 and TRBJ2-3 genes, and the full variable domain is: GAGVSQSPRYKVAKRGQDVALRCDPISGHVSLFWYQQALGQGPEFLTYFQNEAQLDKSGLPSDRFFAERPEGSVSTLKIQRTQQEDSAVYLCASSIAGGPIDTQYFGPGTRLTVL.